This T cell receptor beta chain is drawn from a study of CD8+ T cells in alopecia areata. In this sample, this clone turned up once. Sequencing used cDNA as its template, made by extracting RNA and reverse transcribing it. Some clones are missing from TCRdb's copy, which holds only in-frame ones; the method was immunoSEQ multiplex PCR. The sample holds roughly 130,000 clones, roughly 58% seen once. The CDR3 is 15 residues long. V lost 2 bases to trimming and J lost 0 bases, with 8 bases between them. CDR1 MDHEN and CDR2 SYDVKM come from the germline V gene. The sequencing here drew on CD4+ T cells sorted from blood, taken at week 0. This TCR came from a human donor with alopecia areata. V usage is TRBV28 and J usage is TRBJ1-5; tentatively, D is TRBD1 (5 bases). Written as DNA, the CDR3 is TGTGCCAGCAGTTTAGGGGGATTTAGCAATCAGCCCCAGCATTTT. This translates into CASSLGGFSNQPQHF.